The rows below give T cell receptor beta chains drawn from one sample of a study of tumor-infiltrating lymphocytes in primary liver carcinoma. MiXCR, run by TCRdb on the multiplex PCR reads, gives a single entry per CDR3 protein. The data show fewer than 350,000 distinct CDR3 sequences, about 61% seen once. Sequencing was done on a sample of peripheral blood. The receptor source for this set is a man aged 40-55 years with primary liver carcinoma and hepatitis B virus infection. Each CDR3 is given with its conserved first and last residue. A D gene is named only where the DNA matches it firmly. Clone size is stated in some rows and not others, as once, few, many or a class when expanded.

few	NA	TRBV5-4	TRBJ1-1	TGTGCCAGCAGCCCGGGACACTTAAACACTGAAGCTTTCTTT	CASSPGHLNTEAFF
NA	NA	TRBV10-3	TRBJ1-1	TGTGCCATCAGTGATAACGGGGGTACTGAAGCTTTCTTT	CAISDNGGTEAFF
NA	NA	TRBV6-2/TRBV6-3	TRBJ2-7	TGTGCCAGCAGTTATCCAGCGCGCTACGAGCAGTACTTC	CASSYPARYEQYF
NA	NA	TRBV13	TRBJ2-1	TGTGCCGGCCGGGGCTCAGGCGATGAGCAGTTCTTC	CAGRGSGDEQFF
many	NA	TRBV11-2	TRBJ2-7	TGTGCCAGCAGCTTCGTGGCCTACGAGCAGTACTTC	CASSFVAYEQYF
NA	NA	TRBV11-1	TRBJ1-6	TGTGCCAGTAGCCGACGGTCGGCTAGTGCCGAAACCTCACCCCTCCACTTT	CASSRRSASAETSPLHF
NA	NA	TRBV11-2	TRBJ2-7	TGTGCCAGCAGCATTCAGGCAGAAGCCTACCAGCAGTACTTC	CASSIQAEAYQQYF
NA	TRBD1	TRBV18	TRBJ2-4	TGTGCCAGCTCACCCGACAGGGTGGCCAAAAACATTCAGTACTTC	CASSPDRVAKNIQYF
many	TRBD1	TRBV6-2/TRBV6-3	TRBJ2-4	TGTGCCAGCACGGACAGGCTAAACATTCAGTACTTC	CASTDRLNIQYF
NA	TRBD2	TRBV30	TRBJ2-7	TGTGCCTGGAGTGTTAAGATAGCGGGGAACTACGAGCAGTACTTC	CAWSVKIAGNYEQYF
NA	NA	TRBV5-1	TRBJ2-1	TGCGCCAGCAGCTTTACGGGAGAATCAAGTAATGAGCAGTTCTTC	CASSFTGESSNEQFF
NA	NA	TRBV21-1	TRBJ2-2	TGTGCCAGCAGCAAATTCCGCGGCACCGGGGAGCTGTTTTTT	CASSKFRGTGELFF
once	NA	TRBV29-1	TRBJ1-2	TGCAACGTTAGGACAGCGTCTAACTATGGCTACACCTTC	CNVRTASNYGYTF
NA	NA	TRBV11-1	TRBJ2-7	TGTGCCAGGAGCTTAGCAGGGGCCAATGAGCAGTACTTC	CARSLAGANEQYF
NA	NA	TRBV6-5	TRBJ2-1	TGCGCCAGCAGTAACACGTTCTCCTACAATGAGGAGTTCTTC	CASSNTFSYNEEFF
NA	NA	TRBV28	TRBJ2-7	TGTGCCAGCAGTTGGTCCAGGGCGTCCTACGAGCAGTACTTC	CASSWSRASYEQYF
few	NA	TRBV5-1	TRBJ1-1	TGCGCCAGCAGCCTTGAACTACGGGCCAAGGGCATTGAAGCTTTCTTT	CASSLELRAKGIEAFF
many	NA	TRBV29-1	TRBJ2-5	TGCAGCGTTGAAGGGTTAGAAGAGACCCAGTACTTC	CSVEGLEETQYF
medium-sized	NA	TRBV11-2	TRBJ2-3	TGTGCCAGCAGCTTGTACGTTGGGAGTCCAGATACGCAGTATTTT	CASSLYVGSPDTQYF
NA	NA	TRBV29-1	TRBJ2-7	TGCGGCGTTCGGAAAGCCTACGAGCAGTACTTC	CGVRKAYEQYF
NA	NA	TRBV28	TRBJ2-5	TGTGCCAGCAGCTCCCAAGAGACCCAGCACTTC	CASSSQETQHF
once	NA	TRBV11-2	TRBJ2-1	TGTGCCAGCGGCCCAACAGGGCTCTCCTACAATTGGCAGTTCTTC	CASGPTGLSYNWQFF
NA	TRBD2	TRBV7-9	TRBJ2-2	TGTGCCAGCAGCTTGGGACTAGCGGGAGGCGCCGCGGAGCTGTTTTTT	CASSLGLAGGAAELFF
NA	TRBD2	TRBV11-2	TRBJ2-1	TGTGCCACCAAAATAGCGGGAGGCCGCCCCAATGAGCAGTTCTTC	CATKIAGGRPNEQFF
NA	NA	TRBV11-1	TRBJ1-5	TGTGCCAGCATCTTAGGGTTGGAACAGCCTCAGCATTTT	CASILGLEQPQHF
NA	TRBD2	TRBV7-9	TRBJ2-7	TGTGCCAGCAGCTTTGCGGGAGCACGGAACGAGCGGTACTTC	CASSFAGARNERYF
many	NA	TRBV11-3	TRBJ2-1	TGTGCCAGCAGCTTAGGACAGGACAATGAGCAGTTCTTC	CASSLGQDNEQFF
NA	TRBD1	TRBV11-2	TRBJ1-1	TGTGCCGGCAGTTTAGTGGGACAGGGTATTGGTGAAGCTTTCTTT	CAGSLVGQGIGEAFF
NA	TRBD2	TRBV4-1	TRBJ2-7	TGCGCCAGCAGCCAAATGGGGCTAGCGGGGAAAAGGTCCTACGAGCAGTACTTC	CASSQMGLAGKRSYEQYF
NA	TRBD1	TRBV30	TRBJ2-1	TGTGCCTGGAATCAACAGGGGAACAATGAGCAGTTATTC	CAWNQQGNNEQLF
NA	TRBD1	TRBV6-5	TRBJ2-7	TGTGCCAGCAGTCACCAGGACAGGGGAGACGAGCAGTACTTC	CASSHQDRGDEQYF
few	NA	TRBV5-1	TRBJ2-7	TGCGCCAGCAGCCCGTTCGGGGCCTACGAGCAGTACTTC	CASSPFGAYEQYF
NA	TRBD2	TRBV5-4	TRBJ2-1	TGTGCCAGCAGCCGGTCGACTAGCGGGGGCCACATTGAGCAGTTCTTC	CASSRSTSGGHIEQFF
NA	NA	TRBV7-9	TRBJ2-7	TGTGCCAACAGCTTAGGAACAGGGTCCTACGAGCAGTACTTC	CANSLGTGSYEQYF
NA	TRBD2	TRBV29-1	TRBJ2-1	TGCAGCACAGGCGGGAGTCCTTACAATGCGCACTTCTTC	CSTGGSPYNAHFF